These 7 T cell receptor beta chains were sequenced from one sample in a study of T cell repertoires in cytomegalovirus infection. Their cognate antigens are unknown. MiXCR, applied by TCRdb to the reads, yields one record per CDR3 protein. The sample has nearly 700,000 distinct CDR3 sequences; 33% are singletons. Material: cultured PBMCs, obtained from culture after CMV antigen stimulation. These receptor sequences come from a human donor in good health (CMV status not recorded). Some clones in this sample may be carry-over from other donors' samples.

This clonotype came up a few times. The chain has TRBV12-3 or TRBV12-4 and TRBJ2-3, with 12 bases lining up with TRBD2. Germline trimming cut 4 bases from V and 5 bases from J; bases unmatched to any gene: 4. CDR3 length: 15 amino acids. CDR3 sequence (DNA): TGTGCCAGCAGTTCCACGACTAGCGGGAGAGATACGCAGTATTTT. It encodes CASSSTTSGRDTQYF.

This clonotype was recorded many times. This CDR3 is CASSLFFSGGTTYEQYF. CDR3 in DNA: TGTGCCAGCAGCTTATTCTTTAGCGGGGGGACTACCTACGAGCAGTACTTC. This rearrangement joins TRBV7-2 to TRBJ2-7, with 10 positions matching TRBD2. V shed 2 bases and J 2 bases; nucleotides not matched to a gene: 9. CDR3 length equals 17 residues. The germline CDR1 and CDR2 sequences are SGHTA and FQGNSA.

This clonotype occurred a few times. V gene TRBV7-9 combines with J gene TRBJ1-1; 8 nucleotides agree with TRBD1. CDR3 size: 15 residues. Germline V gene data show CDR1 as SEHNR and CDR2 as FQNEAQ (reference sequence). V lost 5 bases and J lost 5; bases outside the gene matches: 10. CDR3 sequence (DNA): TGTGCCAGCAGCCCCCGGACAGGGAGGGTAACTGAAGCTTTCTTT. Residues: CASSPRTGRVTEAFF. The variable domain in full, completed from reference TRBV7-9 and TRBJ1-1, reads DTGVSQNPRHKITKRGQNVTFRCDPISEHNRLYWYRQTLGQGPEFLTYFQNEAQLEKSRLLSDRFSAERPKGSFSTLEIQRTEQGDSAMYLCASSPRTGRVTEAFFGQGTRLTVV.

The gene calls are TRBV6-5 and TRBJ2-5, with 14 bases identical to TRBD2. The CDR3 loop spans 16 amino acids. The ends lost 0 bases at V and 4 bases at J; junction bases unmatched: 1. Germline V lookup: CDR1 MNHEY, CDR2 SVGAGI. The CDR3 DNA follows: TGTGCCAGCAGTTACTCGACTAGCGGGGGGGGAGAGACCCAGTACTTC. As protein: CASSYSTSGGGETQYF.

This clonotype has a count of ten or more. This chain uses TRBV12-3 or TRBV12-4 with TRBJ1-4; TRBD1 agrees at 8 bases. V lost 0 bases, J lost 5 bases, and 2 bases stayed unmatched. This CDR3 comprises 15 residues. This CDR3 is CASSLARTGNEKLFF. CDR3 in DNA: TGTGCCAGCAGTTTAGCTCGGACAGGGAATGAAAAACTGTTTTTT.

Only a few counts were recorded for this clonotype. The chain carries TRBV5-1 and TRBJ2-1; D is unresolved. The length of the CDR3 is 15 residues. Germline CDR1 reads SGHRS; CDR2 reads YFSETQ. Trimming removed 0 bases from V and 0 bases from J, with 7 bases in between. This chain's CDR3 is CASSLATDSYNEQFF. The CDR3 nucleotides are TGCGCCAGCAGCTTGGCCACGGACTCCTACAATGAGCAGTTCTTC.

The V call is TRBV20-1, the J call TRBJ1-5; a weak D match, TRBD1 (6 bases). Germline V gene sequence: CDR1 DFQATT, CDR2 SNEGSKA (reference sequence). V gave up 0 bases and J gave up 3 bases, with 12 bases separating them. CDR3 length: 15 residues. Here the CDR3 DNA reads TGCAGTGCTAGAGATCCGGCAGGGGTCAATCAGCCCCAGCATTTT. Translation: CSARDPAGVNQPQHF.